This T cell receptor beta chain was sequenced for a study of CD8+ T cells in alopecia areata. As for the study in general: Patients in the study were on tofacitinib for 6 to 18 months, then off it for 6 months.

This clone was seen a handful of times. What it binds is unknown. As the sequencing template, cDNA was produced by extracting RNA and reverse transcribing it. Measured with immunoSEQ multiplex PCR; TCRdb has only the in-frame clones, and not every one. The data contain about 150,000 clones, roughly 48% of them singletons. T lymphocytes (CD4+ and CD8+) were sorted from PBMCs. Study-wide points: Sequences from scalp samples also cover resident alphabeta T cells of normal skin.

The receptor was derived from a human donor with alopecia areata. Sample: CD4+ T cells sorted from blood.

The CDR3 is CASRPETTRETQYF. The DNA for the CDR3 is TGTGCCAGCAGACCCGAGACTACGCGAGAGACCCAGTACTTC. The rearrangement links TRBV2 to TRBJ2-5; D might be TRBD2 (5 bases). CDR3 size: 14 residues. V was pared by 6 bases and J by 4 bases, with 15 bases between. Looked up from germline, CDR1 is SNHLY and CDR2 is FYNNEI.